The rows below give T cell receptor beta chains drawn from one sample of a study of T cells in localized non-small cell lung cancer. TCRdb's table, derived via immunoSEQ multiplex PCR, lists solely in-frame clones and lacks some. Here the sample spans fewer than 40,000 clones, 93% being singletons. Sample: peripheral blood, taken before any cancer treatment. The receptor set was obtained from a female donor older than 55 with stage I lung adenocarcinoma. The CDR3 runs from the conserved cysteine through the conserved F or W. The order of the fields is CDR3 protein, CDR3 DNA, clone size, J gene, D gene, V gene. D genes are given only for firm matches. The size of a clone is reported for some rows only, either as once, few or many, or as a class for expanded clones.

CDR3: CASSLRAYQTISYEQYF; DNA: TGTGCCAGCAGTTTAAGGGCATATCAGACAATATCCTACGAGCAGTACTTC; size: NA; J: TRBJ2-7; D: NA; V: TRBV27
CDR3: CASSLERDYRTDTQYF; DNA: TGTGCCAGCAGCTTAGAAAGGGACTATCGCACAGATACGCAGTATTTT; size: medium-sized; J: TRBJ2-3; D: TRBD2; V: TRBV11-3
CDR3: CASSANRVFANTGELFF; DNA: TGTGCCAGTAGTGCAAACAGAGTCTTCGCGAACACCGGGGAGCTGTTTTTT; size: NA; J: TRBJ2-2; D: NA; V: TRBV19
CDR3: CASSLRDRGYGYTF; DNA: TGTGCCAGCAGCCTCCGGGACAGGGGATATGGCTACACCTTC; size: NA; J: TRBJ1-2; D: TRBD1; V: TRBV7-9
CDR3: CASSLVGRGTDTQYF; DNA: TGCGCCAGCAGCTTGGTAGGCAGGGGCACAGATACGCAGTATTTT; size: NA; J: TRBJ2-3; D: NA; V: TRBV5-1
CDR3: CASSYSTDTEAFF; DNA: TGTGCCAGCAGTTACTCAACAGACACTGAAGCTTTCTTT; size: NA; J: TRBJ1-1; D: NA; V: TRBV6-5
CDR3: CASSLTGGETQYF; DNA: TGTGCCAGCAGTTTAACCGGGGGAGAGACCCAGTACTTC; size: NA; J: TRBJ2-5; D: NA; V: TRBV28
CDR3: CASSETQPAAGNTIYF; DNA: TGTGCCAGCAGTGAGACACAGCCGGCGGCTGGAAACACCATATATTTT; size: once; J: TRBJ1-3; D: NA; V: TRBV6-1
CDR3: CASSPRTSGRQDTQYF; DNA: TGTGCCAGCAGCCCTCGGACTAGCGGGAGGCAAGATACGCAGTATTTT; size: once; J: TRBJ2-3; D: TRBD2; V: TRBV7-2
CDR3: CASSPWDPTSRDTQYF; DNA: TGTGCCAGCAGCCCATGGGACCCTACTAGTCGGGATACGCAGTATTTT; size: NA; J: TRBJ2-3; D: NA; V: TRBV7-9
CDR3: CASSLGDRNYEQYF; DNA: TGTGCCAGCAGCTTAGGGGACAGAAACTACGAGCAGTACTTC; size: NA; J: TRBJ2-7; D: TRBD1; V: TRBV7-9
CDR3: CASSLSTGRSGNTIYF; DNA: TGCGCCAGCAGCTTATCGACAGGGAGGTCTGGAAACACCATATATTTT; size: once; J: TRBJ1-3; D: TRBD1; V: TRBV4-1
CDR3: CASSIGASLSNQPQHF; DNA: TGTGCCAGTAGTATAGGGGCGAGCCTTAGCAATCAGCCCCAGCATTTT; size: once; J: TRBJ1-5; D: NA; V: TRBV19
CDR3: CASSGRTGRNEAFF; DNA: TGTGCCAGCAGTGGAAGGACAGGGCGGAATGAAGCTTTCTTT; size: NA; J: TRBJ1-1; D: TRBD1; V: TRBV25-1
CDR3: CATSVRQGGETQYF; DNA: TGTGCCACCAGCGTACGACAGGGGGGGGAGACCCAGTACTTC; size: NA; J: TRBJ2-5; D: TRBD1; V: TRBV15
CDR3: CASSYDRSSYEQYF; DNA: TGCGCCAGCAGCTACGACAGGTCCTCCTACGAGCAGTACTTC; size: NA; J: TRBJ2-7; D: NA; V: TRBV5-1
CDR3: CASSPRTVSNQPQHF; DNA: TGTGCCAGCAGTCCGCGGACGGTGAGCAATCAGCCCCAGCATTTT; size: NA; J: TRBJ1-5; D: NA; V: TRBV27
CDR3: CASSIRTGREVDTQYF; DNA: TGTGCCAGCAGCATAAGGACAGGGAGGGAGGTAGATACGCAGTATTTT; size: NA; J: TRBJ2-3; D: NA; V: TRBV5-6
CDR3: CASSTREGHTQPQHF; DNA: TGTGCCAGCAGCACACGTGAGGGACACACTCAGCCCCAGCATTTT; size: NA; J: TRBJ1-5; D: NA; V: TRBV28
CDR3: CASSPLGTGSNYGYTF; DNA: TGTGCCAGCTCACCATTGGGGACAGGTTCGAACTATGGCTACACCTTC; size: NA; J: TRBJ1-2; D: TRBD1; V: TRBV18
CDR3: CASSIRDSPFYGYTF; DNA: TGTGCCAGCAGCATCCGGGACAGTCCTTTCTATGGCTACACCTTC; size: NA; J: TRBJ1-2; D: TRBD1; V: TRBV7-2
CDR3: CASSSGNYGYTF; DNA: TGTGCCAGCAGTTCAGGAAACTATGGCTACACCTTC; size: NA; J: TRBJ1-2; D: NA; V: TRBV11-2
CDR3: CASSQSGGTYF; DNA: TGTGCCAGCAGCCAATCTGGGGGAACTTACTTC; size: NA; J: TRBJ2-7; D: NA; V: TRBV14
CDR3: CASSLEGLRIEKLFF; DNA: TGTGCCAGCAGCTTAGAAGGGTTAAGGATAGAAAAACTGTTTTTT; size: NA; J: TRBJ1-4; D: NA; V: TRBV7-9
CDR3: CASSAVLASEQFF; DNA: TGTGCCAGCAGCGCCGTACTAGCGTCTGAGCAGTTCTTC; size: NA; J: TRBJ2-1; D: TRBD2; V: TRBV7-3
CDR3: CASSEGGLNYGYTF; DNA: TGTGCCAGCAGTGAAGGGGGGCTCAACTATGGCTACACCTTC; size: NA; J: TRBJ1-2; D: NA; V: TRBV6-1
CDR3: CASSLARDRDRINSGANVLTF; DNA: TGTGCCAGCAGCTTAGCGCGGGACCGGGACCGAATAAACTCTGGGGCCAACGTCCTGACTTTC; size: once; J: TRBJ2-6; D: NA; V: TRBV7-8
CDR3: CASSVARGSANVLTF; DNA: TGTGCCAGCAGTGTCGCCAGGGGTTCGGCCAACGTCCTGACTTTC; size: NA; J: TRBJ2-6; D: NA; V: TRBV25-1
CDR3: CASSKEGERERDTGELFF; DNA: TGTGCCAGCAGCAAAGAAGGTGAGCGGGAGCGGGACACCGGGGAGCTGTTTTTT; size: NA; J: TRBJ2-2; D: NA; V: TRBV21-1
CDR3: CASSLYGSPNTGELFF; DNA: TGTGCCAGCAGCTTGTACGGGAGCCCCAACACCGGGGAGCTGTTTTTT; size: once; J: TRBJ2-2; D: NA; V: TRBV7-9
CDR3: CAWTDGAGNTIYF; DNA: TGTGCCTGGACGGACGGGGCTGGAAACACCATATATTTT; size: NA; J: TRBJ1-3; D: NA; V: TRBV30
CDR3: CASEIQGTKNIQYF; DNA: TGTGCCAGCGAAATTCAGGGTACCAAAAACATTCAGTACTTC; size: NA; J: TRBJ2-4; D: NA; V: TRBV5-4
CDR3: CASSPTGGRGNTIYF; DNA: TGTGCCAGCAGCCCCACAGGGGGTAGGGGAAACACCATATATTTT; size: NA; J: TRBJ1-3; D: TRBD1; V: TRBV6-5
CDR3: CASSKAGNQETQYF; DNA: TGTGCCAGTAGTAAGGCAGGTAACCAAGAGACCCAGTACTTC; size: NA; J: TRBJ2-5; D: NA; V: TRBV19
CDR3: CASSLGQANTGELFF; DNA: TGTGCCAGTAGTCTGGGACAAGCGAACACCGGGGAGCTGTTTTTT; size: NA; J: TRBJ2-2; D: NA; V: TRBV19
CDR3: CASSGDRPHEQYF; DNA: TGTGCCAGCAGTGGGGACCGTCCTCACGAGCAGTACTTC; size: NA; J: TRBJ2-7; D: NA; V: TRBV28
CDR3: CASSINRGTEAFF; DNA: TGTGCCAGTAGTATCAACAGGGGAACTGAAGCTTTCTTT; size: NA; J: TRBJ1-1; D: TRBD1; V: TRBV19
CDR3: CASRGPTGKAFF; DNA: TGTGCCAGCAGGGGACCCACAGGGAAAGCTTTCTTT; size: NA; J: TRBJ1-1; D: NA; V: TRBV6-6
CDR3: CASSVDCNYGYTF; DNA: TGCGCCAGCAGTGTGGACTGTAACTATGGCTACACCTTC; size: once; J: TRBJ1-2; D: NA; V: TRBV10-1
CDR3: CASSGIGPDTQYF; DNA: TGTGCCAGCAGCGGGATCGGCCCAGATACGCAGTATTTT; size: NA; J: TRBJ2-3; D: NA; V: TRBV11-3
CDR3: CASSLPRGGEQYF; DNA: TGTGCCAGCAGCCTCCCCCGGGGGGGCGAGCAGTACTTC; size: NA; J: TRBJ2-7; D: TRBD2; V: TRBV11-3
CDR3: CASSFNRGNYGYTF; DNA: TGTGCCAGCAGTTTCAACAGGGGTAACTATGGCTACACCTTC; size: NA; J: TRBJ1-2; D: TRBD1; V: TRBV6-5
CDR3: CASSLDGGAYGYTF; DNA: TGTGCCAGCAGCTTAGATGGAGGGGCCTATGGCTACACCTTC; size: NA; J: TRBJ1-2; D: NA; V: TRBV7-8
CDR3: CASSLATGQLNTEAFF; DNA: TGCGCCAGCAGCTTGGCCACAGGGCAACTGAACACTGAAGCTTTCTTT; size: once; J: TRBJ1-1; D: NA; V: TRBV5-1
CDR3: CASSPPGVDIQYF; DNA: TGTGCCAGCAGTCCCCCAGGGGTAGACATTCAGTACTTC; size: NA; J: TRBJ2-4; D: NA; V: TRBV6-5
CDR3: CASSLYSGTGEPNTEAFF; DNA: TGTGCCAGCAGCTTATACTCTGGGACAGGGGAACCGAACACTGAAGCTTTCTTT; size: NA; J: TRBJ1-1; D: TRBD1; V: TRBV7-6
CDR3: CSIQGGQKNTEAFF; DNA: TGCAGCATCCAGGGGGGACAGAAGAACACTGAAGCTTTCTTT; size: NA; J: TRBJ1-1; D: TRBD1; V: TRBV29-1
CDR3: CASSLYGEGDTQYF; DNA: TGTGCCAGCAGCTTGTACGGCGAGGGGGATACGCAGTATTTT; size: NA; J: TRBJ2-3; D: NA; V: TRBV5-4
CDR3: CSVEAGNTIYF; DNA: TGCAGCGTTGAAGCTGGAAACACCATATATTTT; size: NA; J: TRBJ1-3; D: NA; V: TRBV29-1
CDR3: CASSSPGLGAKDTQYF; DNA: TGTGCCAGCAGTTCGCCGGGCCTGGGGGCCAAAGATACGCAGTATTTT; size: NA; J: TRBJ2-3; D: NA; V: TRBV9